Below, 4 T cell receptor beta chains from the same sample are listed, as sequenced in a study of shared clonotypes between healthy human individuals (dated by TCRdb to 2018 to 2021). Library preparation employed the immunoSEQ multiplex PCR assay. The table comes from immuneACCESS by way of TCRdb, which keeps in-frame sequences with V and J called. Part of the clones is missing from these tables; in studies checked, under half for an unresolved V gene and the rest for unknown reasons. The sample profile shows hundreds of thousands of clones; about 96% of them were found once. The ten largest clones add up to 0.11% of the sample. CD8 naive samples were obtained by positive selection for CCR7 among CD45RO-negative cells, yielding a CD45RA+CCR7+ population from which TemRA cells were excluded. The sequencing input was naive CD8+ T cells sorted from blood. The cell subset or site label of this sample denotes: CD45RA+CCR7+. These receptors were collected from a woman aged 30 to 39 in good health.

The V and J genes are TRBV5-8 and TRBJ1-4, with 10 bases lining up with TRBD1. Trimming at V came to 0 bases and at J to 7 bases, leaving 6 bases not matched to a gene. CDR1 is SGHTS, CDR2 YDEGEE, per germline. CDR3 length: 16 amino acids. The DNA of the CDR3 is TGTGCCAGCAGCTTGGGGCACCGGGACAGGGGTGAAAAACTGTTTTTT. Protein sequence: CASSLGHRDRGEKLFF. Drawing the rest from reference TRBV5-8 and TRBJ1-4, the complete variable domain is EAGVTQSPTHLIKTRGQQATLRCSPISGHTSVYWYQQALGLGLQFLLWYDEGEERNRGNFPPRFSGRQFPNYSSELNVNALELEDSALYLCASSLGHRDRGEKLFFGSGTQLSVL.

The chain combines TRBV5-1 with TRBJ1-1; no definite D call. V gave up 2 bases and J gave up 0 bases, with 14 bases separating them. The CDR3 is 16 residues long. Looked up from germline, CDR1 is SGHRS and CDR2 is YFSETQ. This CDR3 is CASSLAFQDLNTEAFF. The CDR3 DNA reads as TGCGCCAGCAGCTTAGCTTTCCAGGACCTGAACACTGAAGCTTTCTTT.

This clone has only one observation. The genes are TRBV7-9 and TRBJ2-5; the D gene is possibly TRBD2 (5 bases). Germline CDR1 is SEHNR and CDR2 is FQNEAQ (reference sequence). The CDR3 sequence is 16 residues long. V was shortened by 5 bases and J by 4 bases, with 20 bases between the two germline ends. The CDR3 protein is CASSLNLGASRETQYF. In nucleotides, the CDR3 is TGTGCCAGCAGCCTCAACCTGGGAGCTTCTAGAGAGACCCAGTACTTC. Looking up the rest from reference TRBV7-9 and TRBJ2-5 gives the full variable domain: DTGVSQNPRHKITKRGQNVTFRCDPISEHNRLYWYRQTLGQGPEFLTYFQNEAQLEKSRLLSDRFSAERPKGSFSTLEIQRTEQGDSAMYLCASSLNLGASRETQYFGPGTRLLVL.

With respect to this clone: The same CDR3 arises from other DNA sequences in this sample as well. The CDR3 reads CASSLGGNEQYF. Written as DNA, the CDR3 is TGTGCCAGCAGTTTAGGGGGAAACGAGCAGTACTTC. V usage is TRBV28 and J usage is TRBJ2-7; D possibly uses TRBD1 or TRBD2 (5 bases each). Trimming cost V 2 bases and J 5 bases, with 7 bases left between them. Germline V gene lookup returns CDR1 MDHEN and CDR2 SYDVKM. This CDR3 spans 12 amino acids.